This is a list of T cell receptor beta chains from one sample in a study of Ad26.COV2.S vaccination and SARS-CoV-2 variants. This table comes from immunoSEQ multiplex PCR, and its TCRdb copy is limited to in-frame clones, with some not included. The data show 350,000 to 450,000 clones, around 91% seen once. The sequencing used peripheral blood, collected in a trial of Ad26.COV2.S vaccine versus placebo. Source of these receptors: a person aged 18-65 years who received the Ad26.COV2.S COVID-19 vaccine or a placebo. CDR3s include the opening cysteine and the closing phenylalanine or tryptophan. The D gene is left open where the match is weak. Clone size, where shown, is once, few, many, or a class for clones that have expanded.

j_call | d_call | v_call | clone_size | cdr3_nt | cdr3_aa
TRBJ2-2 | - | TRBV15 | - | TGTGCCACCAGCGGAGCAGGGGGGATAGGGGAGCTGTTTTTT | CATSGAGGIGELFF
TRBJ2-5 | - | TRBV7-2 | - | TGTGCCAGCAGCCTCGGGGGTCCGAGGGTACAAGAGACCCAGTACTTC | CASSLGGPRVQETQYF
TRBJ1-6 | - | TRBV9 | - | TGTGCCAGCAGCGTCGACTTCTTAAATTCACCCCTCCACTTT | CASSVDFLNSPLHF
TRBJ1-1 | - | TRBV11-3 | - | TGTGCCAGCAGCGGCCCACCCTTGAACACTGAAGCTTTCTTT | CASSGPPLNTEAFF
TRBJ1-1 | - | TRBV19 | - | TGTGCCAGTAGTATCTCGGTTTGGACGGAAGCTTTCTTT | CASSISVWTEAFF
TRBJ2-7 | TRBD1 | TRBV4-1 | - | TGCGCCAGCAGCCAAGCCCGGGACAGGGGATCTGTAGCCGACTACGAGCAGTACTTC | CASSQARDRGSVADYEQYF
TRBJ2-1 | - | TRBV5-4 | - | TGTGCCAGCAGCCCCAACCCGGGCTCCCTTACGTACAATGAGCAGTTCTTC | CASSPNPGSLTYNEQFF
TRBJ1-1 | - | TRBV28 | - | TGTGCCAGCAGTTTATGGGGGATGAGGGGACCGAACACTGAAGCTTTCTTT | CASSLWGMRGPNTEAFF
TRBJ2-3 | - | TRBV18 | - | TGTGCCAGCTCACCACTAACAGGCTCCACAGATACGCAGTATTTT | CASSPLTGSTDTQYF
TRBJ1-1 | - | TRBV11-2 | - | TGTGCCAGCAGCTTCGGGGGTGAAGCTTTCTTT | CASSFGGEAFF
TRBJ1-6 | TRBD1 | TRBV27 | once | TGTGCCAGCAGTTCGACAACGGACAGGCGGTCACCCCTCCACTTT | CASSSTTDRRSPLHF
TRBJ2-7 | TRBD1 | TRBV7-9 | - | TGTGCCAGCAGCTTACCCCGGGACAGCTACGAGCAGTACTTC | CASSLPRDSYEQYF
TRBJ2-1 | - | TRBV27 | few | TGTGCCAGCAGTTTCCACAATGAGCAGTTCTTC | CASSFHNEQFF
TRBJ1-2 | TRBD1 | TRBV28 | few | TGTGCCAGCAGAATAGGGGGCAGGGGTGGCTACACCTTC | CASRIGGRGGYTF